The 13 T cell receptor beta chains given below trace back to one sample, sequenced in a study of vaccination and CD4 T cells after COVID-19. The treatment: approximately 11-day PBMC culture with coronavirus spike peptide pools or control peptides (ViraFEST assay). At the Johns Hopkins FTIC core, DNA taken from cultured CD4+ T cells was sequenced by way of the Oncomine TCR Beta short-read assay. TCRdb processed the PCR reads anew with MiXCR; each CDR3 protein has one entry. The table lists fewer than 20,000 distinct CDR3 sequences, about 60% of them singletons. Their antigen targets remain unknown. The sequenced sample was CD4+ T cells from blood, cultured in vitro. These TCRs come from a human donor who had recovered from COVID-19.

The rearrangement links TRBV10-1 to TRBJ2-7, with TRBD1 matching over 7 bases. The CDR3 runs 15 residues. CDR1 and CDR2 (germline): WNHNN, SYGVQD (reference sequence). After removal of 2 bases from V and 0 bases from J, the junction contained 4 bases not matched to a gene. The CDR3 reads CASSEAGDSSYEQYF. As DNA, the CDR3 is TGCGCCAGCAGTGAGGCCGGGGACAGCTCCTACGAGCAGTACTTC.

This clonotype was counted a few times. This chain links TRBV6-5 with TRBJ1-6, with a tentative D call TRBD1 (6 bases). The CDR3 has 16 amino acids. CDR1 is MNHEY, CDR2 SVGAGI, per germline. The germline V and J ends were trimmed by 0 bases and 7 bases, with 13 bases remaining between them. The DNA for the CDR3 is TGTGCCAGCAGTTACTCCCGCCAGGGACACAATTCACCCCTCCACTTT. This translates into CASSYSRQGHNSPLHF.

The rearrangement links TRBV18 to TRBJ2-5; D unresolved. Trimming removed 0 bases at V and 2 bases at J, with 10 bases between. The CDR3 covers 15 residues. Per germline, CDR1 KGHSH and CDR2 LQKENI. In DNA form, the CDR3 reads TGTGCCAGCTCACCACCGAGAACAGCTCAAGAGACCCAGTACTTC. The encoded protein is CASSPPRTAQETQYF.

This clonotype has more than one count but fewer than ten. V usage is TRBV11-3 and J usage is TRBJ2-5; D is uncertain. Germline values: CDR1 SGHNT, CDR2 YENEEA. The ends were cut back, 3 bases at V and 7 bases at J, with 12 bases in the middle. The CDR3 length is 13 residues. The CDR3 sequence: CASSFDISGTQYF. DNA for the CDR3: TGTGCCAGCAGCTTTGACATCTCCGGGACCCAGTACTTC.

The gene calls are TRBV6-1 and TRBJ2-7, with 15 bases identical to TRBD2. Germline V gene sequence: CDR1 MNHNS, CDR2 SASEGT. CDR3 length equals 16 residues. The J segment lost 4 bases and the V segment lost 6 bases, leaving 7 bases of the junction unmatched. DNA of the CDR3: TGTGCCAGCAGGAGGTCTGGACTAGCGGGAGGGTACGAGCAGTACTTC. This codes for CASRRSGLAGGYEQYF.

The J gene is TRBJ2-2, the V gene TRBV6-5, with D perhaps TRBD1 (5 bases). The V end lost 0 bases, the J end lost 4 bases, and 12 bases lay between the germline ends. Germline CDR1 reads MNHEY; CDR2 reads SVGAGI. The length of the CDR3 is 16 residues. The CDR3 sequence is CASSYSAGILTGELFF. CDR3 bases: TGTGCCAGCAGTTACTCAGCAGGGATCCTCACCGGGGAGCTGTTTTTT.

The DNA for the CDR3 is TGTGCCAGCAGTCCCTGGGGACAGACTAGCTCCTATAATTCACCCCTCCACTTT. Residues: CASSPWGQTSSYNSPLHF. This sequence joins TRBV27 and TRBJ1-6, with 7 positions matching TRBD1. The CDR3 extends over 18 amino acids. Per the germline V gene, CDR1 is MNHEY and CDR2 is SMNVEV (reference sequence). V lost 5 bases to trimming and J lost 0 bases; unmatched junction nucleotides: 10.

In DNA, the CDR3 is TGTGCCATCAGTGAGGGGCGAATGGGCCCGGCAGGGAAGTACTTC. This translates into CAISEGRMGPAGKYF. The chain couples TRBV10-3 to TRBJ2-7, with D perhaps TRBD1 (5 bases). V lost 2 bases, J lost 11 bases, and 22 bases lay in between. The CDR3 runs 15 residues. Germline values: CDR1 ENHRY, CDR2 SYGVKD.

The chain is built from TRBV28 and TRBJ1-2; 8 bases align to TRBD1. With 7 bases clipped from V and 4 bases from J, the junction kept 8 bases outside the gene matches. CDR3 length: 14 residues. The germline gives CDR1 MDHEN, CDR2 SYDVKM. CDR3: CASNKNRGSYGYTF. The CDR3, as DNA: TGTGCCAGCAACAAAAACAGGGGGAGCTATGGCTACACCTTC.

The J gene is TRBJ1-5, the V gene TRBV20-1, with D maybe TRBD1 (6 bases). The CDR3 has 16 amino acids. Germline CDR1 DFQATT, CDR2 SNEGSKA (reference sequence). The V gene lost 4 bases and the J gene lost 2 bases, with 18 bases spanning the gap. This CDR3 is CSANPLAGGGNQPQHF. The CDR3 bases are TGCAGTGCTAATCCCTTGGCGGGGGGCGGCAATCAGCCCCAGCATTTT.

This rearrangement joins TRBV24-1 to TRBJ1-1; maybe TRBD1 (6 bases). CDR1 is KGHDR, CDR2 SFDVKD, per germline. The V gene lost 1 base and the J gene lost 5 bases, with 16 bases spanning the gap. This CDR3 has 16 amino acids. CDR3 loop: CATSDFGPTGKTEAFF. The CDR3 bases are TGTGCCACCAGTGATTTTGGACCCACAGGGAAAACTGAAGCTTTCTTT.

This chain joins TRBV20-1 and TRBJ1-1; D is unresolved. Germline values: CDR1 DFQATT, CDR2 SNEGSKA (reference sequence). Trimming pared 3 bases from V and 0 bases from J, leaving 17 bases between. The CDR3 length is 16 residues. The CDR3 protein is CSASGLGRLLNTEAFF. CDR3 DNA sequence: TGCAGTGCTAGCGGGTTAGGCAGGCTCTTGAACACTGAAGCTTTCTTT.

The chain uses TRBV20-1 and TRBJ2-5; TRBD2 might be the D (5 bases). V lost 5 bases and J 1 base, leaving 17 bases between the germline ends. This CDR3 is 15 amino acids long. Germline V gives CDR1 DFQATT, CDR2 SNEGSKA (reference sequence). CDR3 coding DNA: TGCAGTGCTTGGAAAACCAGCGGTCGCCAAGAGACCCAGTACTTC. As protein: CSAWKTSGRQETQYF.